At least ten counts were recorded for the clone carrying this TCR beta chain. The data belong to a study of early T cells in non-severe SARS-CoV-2 infection. Turning to the study itself: RNA in bulk from unsorted whole blood was sequenced, and chains were unpaired.

Unique molecular identifiers were attached to individual cDNA molecules. TCRdb re-called the 5' RACE reads with MiXCR, one entry per CDR3 protein. The table includes fewer than 85,000 distinct CDR3 sequences, over 9% detected once. In germline, CDR1 is MNHEY, CDR2 SMNVEV (reference sequence). V was trimmed by 3 bases and J by 0 bases, leaving 8 bases between them. This CDR3 has 14 residues. The clonotype originates from an adult who was a healthcare worker with PCR-confirmed SARS-CoV-2 infection or an uninfected control (not recorded which). The chain carries TRBV27 and TRBJ1-1; possible D gene TRBD1, 6 bases. Sequences were derived from whole blood, sampled at baseline. CDR3 nucleotide sequence: TGTGCCAGCAGTTTTCAGGGGTTGAACACTGAAGCTTTCTTT. Protein product: CASSFQGLNTEAFF.